The entry below describes one T cell receptor (beta chain). Trimming stripped 2 bases from V and 7 bases from J, with 18 bases between. This CDR3 comprises 16 residues. Germline CDR1 reads SEHNR; CDR2 reads FQNEAQ (reference sequence). These data belong to a study of T cell responses to AZD1222 COVID-19 vaccine. The method was immunoSEQ multiplex PCR; TCRdb's version includes in-frame clones alone and lacks a portion of them. The sample has around 170,000 clones; approximately 90% are singletons. The chain employs TRBV7-9 and TRBJ2-1, with D perhaps TRBD1 (7 bases). The TCR comes from an adult in good health. The sample in question was peripheral blood, obtained on day 0 of AZD1222 vaccination. CDR3 sequence: CASSLFSGGLFNEQFF. The DNA of the CDR3 is TGTGCCAGCAGCTTATTTTCAGGGGGGCTCTTTAATGAGCAGTTCTTC. Using reference TRBV7-9 and TRBJ2-1 for the parts outside the CDR3, the full variable domain is DTGVSQNPRHKITKRGQNVTFRCDPISEHNRLYWYRQTLGQGPEFLTYFQNEAQLEKSRLLSDRFSAERPKGSFSTLEIQRTEQGDSAMYLCASSLFSGGLFNEQFFGPGTRLTVL.